This T cell receptor beta chain was sequenced for a study of cytomegalovirus exposure and HLA in healthy donors. V shed 1 base and J shed 5 bases, with 26 bases lying between them. The CDR3 covers 19 residues. Germline V gene data show CDR1 as MGHRA and CDR2 as YSYEKL. In this sample, this clone turned up a few times. The primer mix had 60 Vbeta and 13 Jbeta primers. Using immunoSEQ multiplex PCR, the repertoire was profiled, and TCRdb retains in-frame clones only, with some absent. Among 150,000 to 200,000 clones listed, 80% were seen once. The sequence derives from a man aged 35-49 years in good health and CMV-seronegative. The sample taken for sequencing was PBMCs. The V call is TRBV4-1, the J call TRBJ2-5, with D possibly being TRBD1 (5 bases). The CDR3 nucleotides read TGCGCCAGCAGCCAAGCTACAGCGTTGTGGGGCAGGGAAGGCGAGACCCAGTACTTC. This encodes CASSQATALWGREGETQYF.